One and the same sample provided the 18 T cell receptor beta chains below, sequenced in a study of metastatic and nonmetastatic thyroid tumors. TCRdb reprocessed the PCR reads via MiXCR. The sample comprises tens of thousands of clones, about 27% of which are singletons, and about a tenth rests with the top ten. Before thyroid surgery, none of the patients had received any treatment. The sequenced sample consisted of blood. These receptors were obtained from a male donor with papillary thyroid cancer or a benign thyroid nodule (not recorded which). Some clones in this sample may be carry-over from other donors' samples.

The chain links TRBV3-1 to TRBJ1-2; maybe TRBD1 (6 bases). V was pared by 6 bases and J by 4 bases, with 12 bases between. This CDR3 comprises 13 residues. Germline CDR1 and CDR2: LGHDT and YNNKEL (reference sequence). For the CDR3, the DNA is TGTGCCAGCAGTGAACAGGGTATCTATGGCTACACCTTC. It yields the protein CASSEQGIYGYTF.

This clone ranks as medium-sized (0.01 to 0.1%). The gene calls are TRBV6-1 and TRBJ2-7, with D possibly being TRBD2 (5 bases). Germline V lookup: CDR1 MNHNS, CDR2 SASEGT. Trimming removed 1 base at V and 1 base at J, with 11 bases between. The CDR3 length is 15 residues. The CDR3 region is CASSEDDGDSYEQYF. CDR3 nucleotide sequence: TGTGCCAGCAGTGAAGATGACGGGGATTCCTACGAGCAGTACTTC.

The chain uses TRBV6-5 and TRBJ1-2; 8 bases are shared with TRBD1. Germline V gene lookup returns CDR1 MNHEY and CDR2 SVGAGI. CDR3 length equals 15 residues. The junction had 9 bases not matched to a gene; V was cut back by 2 bases and J by 7 bases. The CDR3 protein is CASSYDRTGRTGYTF. The CDR3 DNA follows: TGTGCCAGCAGTTACGACCGGACAGGGAGGACTGGCTACACCTTC.

J is TRBJ2-1 and V is TRBV20-1, with 9 bases that match TRBD2. The CDR3 has 14 residues. CDR1 DFQATT and CDR2 SNEGSKA come from the germline V gene (reference sequence). The V gene end was trimmed by 3 bases and the J gene end by 6 bases; junction bases not matched to a gene: 6. The CDR3 sequence is CSASNSGRGNEQFF. The CDR3 nucleotides read TGCAGTGCTAGCAATAGCGGGAGAGGCAATGAGCAGTTCTTC.

The CDR3 sequence: CASSLTCSDTQYF. In DNA, the CDR3 is TGTGCCAGCAGTCTCACATGCAGCGATACGCAGTATTTT. This rearrangement joins TRBV12-3 or TRBV12-4 to TRBJ2-3; D not resolved. The CDR3 covers 13 residues. V shed 5 bases and J shed 6 bases, with 12 bases lying between them.

The V call is TRBV9, the J call TRBJ2-2; tentatively, D is TRBD1 (5 bases). The germline V gene encodes CDR1 SGDLS and CDR2 YYNGEE. The CDR3 runs to 15 residues. Trimming cost V 0 bases and J 4 bases, with 10 bases left between them. The CDR3 loop is CASSVVGGATGELFF. CDR3 bases: TGTGCCAGCAGCGTAGTTGGTGGGGCCACCGGGGAGCTGTTTTTT.

The chain joins TRBV11-2 to TRBJ2-1, with D hard to call. The CDR3 is 11 amino acids. Germline values: CDR1 SGHAT, CDR2 FQNNGV. The ends were cut back, 1 base at V and 14 bases at J, with 9 bases in the middle. For the CDR3, the DNA is TGTGCCAGCAGCTTAGGTAATAGTAAGTTCTTC. This codes for CASSLGNSKFF.

This clone is medium-sized (0.01 to 0.1%) within its sample. At the DNA level, this CDR3 is encoded by other sequences in the same sample as well. This chain connects TRBV20-1 to TRBJ2-7; TRBD1 might be the D (6 bases). Germline-derived CDR1 and CDR2 are DFQATT and SNEGSKA (reference sequence). This CDR3 has 13 amino acids. Trimming shortened V by 6 bases and J by 2 bases, and 14 bases separated the two germline ends. The CDR3 spells CSARDTGTYEQYF. The CDR3 bases are TGCAGTGCCCGGGACACCGGGACCTACGAGCAGTACTTC.

A note on this clone: Relative to the germline gene, one junction end is altered; a read error may explain this. The rearrangement uses TRBV13 and TRBJ2-1; a possible D gene is TRBD2 (5 bases). Germline CDR1 is PRHDT and CDR2 is FYEKMQ (reference sequence). The CDR3 is 13 residues long. The CDR3 DNA follows: TGTGCCATCAGCCCCGAGGGTCTTGATGAGCAGTTCTTC. Its protein product is CAISPEGLDEQFF.

This clone is labeled as medium-sized. The chain employs TRBV20-1 and TRBJ2-3; 14 bases are a match to TRBD2. This CDR3 comprises 20 residues. In germline, CDR1 is DFQATT, CDR2 SNEGSKA (reference sequence). The J segment lost 0 bases and the V segment lost 3 bases, leaving 14 bases of the junction unmatched. The CDR3 here is CSASPGRGRLAGGSTDTQYF. CDR3 sequence (DNA): TGCAGTGCTAGCCCGGGCAGGGGGCGACTAGCGGGAGGGAGCACAGATACGCAGTATTTT.

The sample holds many counts of this clone. The chain combines TRBV12-3 or TRBV12-4 with TRBJ2-7, with D hard to call. With 5 bases removed from V and 4 bases from J, the gap between germline ends came to 9 bases. This CDR3 is 12 amino acids long. CDR3: CASSRARYEQYF. CDR3 in DNA: TGTGCCAGCAGTCGTGCACGGTACGAGCAGTACTTC.

The rearrangement joins TRBV6-1 to TRBJ1-2; 8 bases map to TRBD1. Germline V lookup: CDR1 MNHNS, CDR2 SASEGT. V was clipped by 7 bases and J by 4 bases; unmatched bases: 14. This CDR3 has 16 amino acids. The CDR3 loop reads CASNPHPGQVIYGYTF. The CDR3, as DNA: TGTGCCAGCAACCCTCACCCGGGACAGGTGATCTATGGCTACACCTTC.

This clone occurred many times. The chain carries TRBV7-3 and TRBJ2-1, with TRBD2 identical over 11 bases. Germline CDR1 and CDR2: SGHTA and FQGTGA. The CDR3 extends over 15 amino acids. V shed 0 bases, J shed 7 bases, and the junction held 2 bases outside the gene matches. The CDR3 is CASSLTSSGRNEQFF. DNA of the CDR3: TGTGCCAGCAGCTTAACGTCTAGCGGGAGGAATGAGCAGTTCTTC.

J is TRBJ1-3 and V is TRBV4-1, with D possibly TRBD1 on 5 matching bases. There are 16 residues in the CDR3. CDR1 and CDR2 (germline): MGHRA, YSYEKL. Deletions cut 0 bases from V and 0 bases from J, with 9 bases between. The CDR3 DNA reads TGCGCCAGCAGCCAAGAGGAGGGGTACTCTGGAAACACCATATATTTT. Its protein is CASSQEEGYSGNTIYF.

The chain is built from TRBV10-3 and TRBJ1-1; D is unclear. Per the germline V gene, CDR1 is ENHRY and CDR2 is SYGVKD. This CDR3 has 15 residues. The germline V and J ends were trimmed by 3 bases and 3 bases, with 14 bases remaining between them. CDR3 in DNA: TGTGCCATCAGTGATTGGACGACGGTTCACACTGAAGCTTTCTTT. It codes for CAISDWTTVHTEAFF.

This clone showed up just a few times. V gene TRBV6-1 combines with J gene TRBJ1-1; D not resolved. V lost 6 bases and J lost 7, with 12 bases in between. This CDR3 region has 12 residues. Per the germline V gene, CDR1 is MNHNS and CDR2 is SASEGT. The CDR3 protein is CASSLLRDEAFF. Written as DNA, the CDR3 is TGTGCCAGCAGCCTTTTAAGGGATGAAGCTTTCTTT.

This clone occurred once. This sequence joins TRBV9 and TRBJ1-2; D is unresolved. CDR3 length: 14 amino acids. V was clipped by 0 bases and J by 7 bases, with 13 bases between them. Looked up from germline, CDR1 is SGDLS and CDR2 is YYNGEE. CDR3 sequence reads: CASSVDGEAGGYTF. The DNA of the CDR3 is TGTGCCAGCAGCGTAGATGGGGAGGCAGGTGGCTACACCTTC.

Within the sample, this clone is medium-sized (0.01 to 0.1%). The rearrangement links TRBV20-1 to TRBJ2-7; 8 bases map to TRBD2. The CDR3 extends over 15 amino acids. CDR1 DFQATT and CDR2 SNEGSKA come from the germline V gene (reference sequence). Losses at the gene ends were 1 base for V and 2 bases for J; bases not matched to a gene: 7. CDR3 sequence (DNA): TGCAGTGCTAGAGGGGTGAACGGGAGGGCCTACGAGCAGTACTTC. As protein: CSARGVNGRAYEQYF.